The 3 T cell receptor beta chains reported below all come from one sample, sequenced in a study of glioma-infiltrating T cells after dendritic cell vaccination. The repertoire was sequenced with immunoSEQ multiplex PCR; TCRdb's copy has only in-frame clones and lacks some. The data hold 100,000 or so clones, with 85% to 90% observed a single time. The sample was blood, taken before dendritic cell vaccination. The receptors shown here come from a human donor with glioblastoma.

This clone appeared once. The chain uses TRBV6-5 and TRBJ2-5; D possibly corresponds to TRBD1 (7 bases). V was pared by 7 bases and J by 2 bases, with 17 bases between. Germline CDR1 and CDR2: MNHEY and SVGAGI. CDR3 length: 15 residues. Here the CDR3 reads CASTSGAGGQETQYF. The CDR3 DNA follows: TGTGCCAGCACCTCCGGAGCAGGGGGGCAAGAGACCCAGTACTTC.

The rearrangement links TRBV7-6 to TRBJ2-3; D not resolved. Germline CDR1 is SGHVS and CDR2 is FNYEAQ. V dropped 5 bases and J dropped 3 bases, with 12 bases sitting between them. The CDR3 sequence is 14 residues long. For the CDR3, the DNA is TGTGCCAGCAGCCCGGTGGTAGATACAGATACGCAGTATTTT. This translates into CASSPVVDTDTQYF.

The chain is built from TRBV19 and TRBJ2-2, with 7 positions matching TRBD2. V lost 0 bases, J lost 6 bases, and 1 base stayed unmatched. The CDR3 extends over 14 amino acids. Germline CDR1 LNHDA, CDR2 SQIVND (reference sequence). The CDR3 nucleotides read TGTGCCAGTAGTATAGATACTAGCGCCGGGGAGCTGTTTTTT. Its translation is CASSIDTSAGELFF.